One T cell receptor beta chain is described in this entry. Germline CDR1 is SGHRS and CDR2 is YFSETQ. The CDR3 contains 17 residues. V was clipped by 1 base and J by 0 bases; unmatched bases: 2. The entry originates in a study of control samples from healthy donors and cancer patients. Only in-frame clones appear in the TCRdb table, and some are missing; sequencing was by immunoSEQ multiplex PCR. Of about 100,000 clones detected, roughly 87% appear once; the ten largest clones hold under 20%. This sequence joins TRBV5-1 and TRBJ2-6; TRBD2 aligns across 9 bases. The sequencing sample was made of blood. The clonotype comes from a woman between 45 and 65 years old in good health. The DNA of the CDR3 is TGCGCCAGCAGCTTGCAGCGGGGGGCCTCTGGGGCCAACGTCCTGACTTTC. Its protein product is CASSLQRGASGANVLTF. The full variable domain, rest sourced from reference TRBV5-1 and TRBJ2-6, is KAGVTQTPRYLIKTRGQQVTLSCSPISGHRSVSWYQQTPGQGLQFLFEYFSETQRNKGNFPGRFSGRQFSNSRSEMNVSTLELGDSALYLCASSLQRGASGANVLTFGAGSRLTVL.